This T cell receptor (beta chain) was sequenced during a study of cytomegalovirus exposure and HLA in healthy donors. The study's findings and limits: Later work found that TCR association rates differed between HLA loci; DRB1 had the most and HLA-C the fewest.

Germline V CDR1 and CDR2: SGHAT, FQDESV (reference sequence). This CDR3 contains 13 residues. V was clipped by 0 bases and J by 4 bases, with 6 bases between them. Of note for this clone: Antigen unknown.

Primers for the PCR totalled 60 Vbeta and 13 Jbeta. Measured with immunoSEQ multiplex PCR; TCRdb has only the in-frame clones, and not every one. The sample holds about 230,000 clones; about 88% are singletons and the top ten take roughly 0.24%. Material: PBMCs. The V call is TRBV11-1, the J call TRBJ2-5; D unresolved. This TCR derives from a girl aged 2-15 years in good health and CMV-seronegative. The CDR3 spells CASSLAPGETQYF. Written as DNA, the CDR3 is TGTGCCAGCAGCTTAGCGCCGGGAGAGACCCAGTACTTC. Combining the CDR3 with reference TRBV11-1 and TRBJ2-5 gives the whole variable domain EAEVAQSPRYKITEKSQAVAFWCDPISGHATLYWYRQILGQGPELLVQFQDESVVDDSQLPKDRFSAERLKGVDSTLKIQPAELGDSAMYLCASSLAPGETQYFGPGTRLLVL.